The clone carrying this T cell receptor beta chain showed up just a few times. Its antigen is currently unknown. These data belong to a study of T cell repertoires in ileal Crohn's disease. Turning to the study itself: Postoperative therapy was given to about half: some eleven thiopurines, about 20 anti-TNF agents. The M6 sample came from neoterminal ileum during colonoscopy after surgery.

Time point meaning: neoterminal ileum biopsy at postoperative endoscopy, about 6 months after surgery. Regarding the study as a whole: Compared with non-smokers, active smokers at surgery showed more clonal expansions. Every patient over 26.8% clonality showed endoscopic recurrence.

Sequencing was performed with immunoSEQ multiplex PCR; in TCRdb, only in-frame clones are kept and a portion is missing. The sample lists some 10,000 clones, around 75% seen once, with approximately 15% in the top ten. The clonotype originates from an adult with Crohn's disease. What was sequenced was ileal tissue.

The CDR3 region has the DNA TGTGCCAGCAGCGAGAGCCCCGTCGAGACCCAGTACTTC. Residues: CASSESPVETQYF. The chain has TRBV9 and TRBJ2-5; no definite D call. CDR1 is SGDLS and CDR2 is YYNGEE in the germline V gene. The CDR3 spans 13 residues. The V and J ends lost 3 bases and 5 bases respectively, with 11 bases between them.